Presented here are 25 T cell receptor beta chains from one specimen sequenced in a study of shared clonotypes between healthy human individuals. The repertoire was sequenced with immunoSEQ multiplex PCR; TCRdb's copy has only in-frame clones and lacks some. Among about 1 million clones listed, around 76% were seen once. The sequencing sample was made of memory CD4+ T cells sorted from blood. The subset is: CD45RA-negative fraction. These receptor sequences come from a man in his late teens or twenties in good health.

The chain recombines TRBV6-1 with TRBJ2-1; 10 bases map to TRBD2. This CDR3 has 16 amino acids. V was clipped by 2 bases and J by 2 bases; unmatched bases: 3. Germline V gene sequence: CDR1 MNHNS, CDR2 SASEGT. In DNA, the CDR3 is TGTGCCAGCAGTGAACTAGCGGGAGTCACCTACAATGAGCAGTTCTTC. Its protein product is CASSELAGVTYNEQFF.

The chain joins TRBV18 to TRBJ1-1, with 10 bases lining up with TRBD1. The V gene end was trimmed by 5 bases and the J gene end by 5 bases; junction bases not matched to a gene: 5. Per the germline V gene, CDR1 is KGHSH and CDR2 is LQKENI. The CDR3 has 14 amino acids. The CDR3 DNA sequence: TGTGCCAGCTCATTCGGGACAGGGGTTACTGAAGCTTTCTTT. It is translated as CASSFGTGVTEAFF. The full variable domain, in which reference TRBV18 and TRBJ1-1 provide the parts outside the CDR3, is NAGVMQNPRHLVRRRGQEARLRCSPMKGHSHVYWYRQLPEEGLKFMVYLQKENIIDESGMPKERFSAEFPKEGPSILRIQQVVRGDSAAYFCASSFGTGVTEAFFGQGTRLTVV.

This chain connects TRBV6-1 to TRBJ2-1, with D unresolved. The germline CDR1 and CDR2 sequences are MNHNS and SASEGT. The CDR3 is 16 residues long. With 3 bases removed from V and 4 bases from J, the gap between germline ends came to 16 bases. The CDR3 DNA reads TGTGCCAGCAGTGACGGCCACGGCAGATATTACAATGAGCAGTTCTTC. It yields the protein CASSDGHGRYYNEQFF.

The chain is built from TRBV19 and TRBJ1-1, with D unresolved. V dropped 5 bases and J dropped 0 bases, with 7 bases sitting between them. This CDR3 spans 13 amino acids. CDR1 and CDR2 (germline): LNHDA, SQIVND (reference sequence). The CDR3 nucleotides are TGTGCCAGTAGTCAACAGTTGAACACTGAAGCTTTCTTT. Residues: CASSQQLNTEAFF.

V gene TRBV23-1 combines with J gene TRBJ2-7; unclear D gene. TRBV23-1 is assigned to the ORF class and has an uncertain function. The CDR3 has 15 residues. Deletions cut 2 bases from V and 1 base from J, with 12 bases between. Here the CDR3 DNA reads TGCGCCAGCAGTCAAAAATCTCGCATTTCCTACGAGCAGTACTTC. This translates into CASSQKSRISYEQYF.

The CDR3 sequence is CASSEGVAYGYTF. CDR3 DNA sequence: TGTGCCAGCAGTGAAGGGGTAGCCTATGGCTACACCTTC. This rearrangement joins TRBV25-1 to TRBJ1-2, with D hard to call. Trimming removed 2 bases from V and 4 bases from J, with 8 bases in between. The CDR3 contains 13 residues. Per germline, CDR1 MGHDK and CDR2 SYGVNS.

A single count supports this clone. This chain links TRBV9 with TRBJ1-2, with D possibly matching TRBD1 (5 bases). The germline V and J ends were trimmed by 0 bases and 8 bases, with 11 bases remaining between them. The CDR3 sequence is 13 residues long. Germline V gives CDR1 SGDLS, CDR2 YYNGEE. CDR3 bases: TGTGCCAGCAGCGTAGTAGGGGCATGGGGCTACACCTTC. Its translation is CASSVVGAWGYTF.

The chain recombines TRBV7-5 with TRBJ2-7; TRBD1, the table's D call, was not compared with the DNA. TRBV7-5 is recorded as a pseudogene. The CDR3 runs to 13 residues. The CDR3 DNA sequence: TGTGCCAGAAGCTCCTGGACAGGCCCCGAGCAGTACTTC. The encoded protein is CARSSWTGPEQYF.

The V gene is TRBV7-9, the J gene TRBJ1-2; D may be TRBD1 (5 bases). V was trimmed by 5 bases and J by 5 bases, leaving 6 bases between them. Germline loops: CDR1 SEHNR, CDR2 FQNEAQ (reference sequence). The CDR3 totals 11 residues. This chain's CDR3 is CASSAGYGYTF. The CDR3 DNA reads as TGTGCCAGCAGCGCAGGGTATGGCTACACCTTC.

The V and J genes are TRBV9 and TRBJ1-2; no clear D gene. The CDR3 sequence is 13 residues long. Trimming took 0 bases from V and 2 from J, leaving 5 bases between them. CDR1 is SGDLS, CDR2 YYNGEE, per germline. CDR3 sequence (DNA): TGTGCCAGCAGCGTAGAAGGAAACTATGGCTACACCTTC. Translated: CASSVEGNYGYTF.

The chain combines TRBV19 with TRBJ1-2, with 8 bases fitting TRBD1. V shed 3 bases and J 2 bases; nucleotides not matched to a gene: 11. CDR1 and CDR2 (germline): LNHDA, SQIVND (reference sequence). The CDR3 totals 17 residues. The CDR3 bases are TGTGCCAGTAGTATCAGCAGGGGGCCCCTCCCCAACTATGGCTACACCTTC. Its translation is CASSISRGPLPNYGYTF. The full variable domain, in which reference TRBV19 and TRBJ1-2 provide the parts outside the CDR3, is DGGITQSPKYLFRKEGQNVTLSCEQNLNHDAMYWYRQDPGQGLRLIYYSQIVNDFQKGDIAEGYSVSREKKESFPLTVTSAQKNPTAFYLCASSISRGPLPNYGYTFGSGTRLTVV.

This sequence joins TRBV7-8 and TRBJ2-5; D is ambiguous. V was shortened by 1 base and J by 2 bases, with 17 bases between the two germline ends. Germline CDR1 and CDR2: SGHVS and FQNEAQ. This CDR3 region has 17 residues. This CDR3 reads CASSLVRSVGSQETQYF. DNA for the CDR3: TGTGCCAGCAGCTTAGTTAGGAGTGTAGGAAGTCAAGAGACCCAGTACTTC.

This clone occurred many times. The rearrangement uses TRBV15 and TRBJ1-2; D unresolved. CDR3 size: 17 residues. Trimming shortened V by 0 bases and J by 0 bases, and 14 bases separated the two germline ends. Germline V gene sequence: CDR1 LNHNV, CDR2 YYDKDF (reference sequence). For the CDR3, the DNA is TGTGCCACCAGCAGAGATTTTAATAGCGGGGCTAACTATGGCTACACCTTC. Amino acids: CATSRDFNSGANYGYTF.

The chain joins TRBV5-1 to TRBJ2-5, with a possible D match to TRBD2 (6 bases). Per the germline V gene, CDR1 is SGHRS and CDR2 is YFSETQ. V was cut by 1 base and J by 5 bases, with 18 bases left in between. This CDR3 is built from 16 residues. The CDR3 coding sequence is TGCGCCAGCAGCTTGTTTCCCGGGGGTGGAGAGGAGACCCAGTACTTC. This gives the protein CASSLFPGGGEETQYF.

The gene calls are TRBV5-6 and TRBJ2-4; D gene uncertain. Germline V CDR1 and CDR2: SGHDT, YYEEEE. The CDR3 is 15 residues long. V lost 4 bases to trimming and J lost 0 bases, with 11 bases between them. In DNA, the CDR3 is TGTGCCAGCAGCCGGTTGGACCTAGCCAAAAACATTCAGTACTTC. This encodes CASSRLDLAKNIQYF. The variable domain in full, with the rest retrieved from reference TRBV5-6 and TRBJ2-4, is DAGVTQSPTHLIKTRGQQVTLRCSPKSGHDTVSWYQQALGQGPQFIFQYYEEEERQRGNFPDRFSGHQFPNYSSELNVNALLLGDSALYLCASSRLDLAKNIQYFGAGTRLSVL.

With respect to this clone: Other DNA sequences in the sample encode the same CDR3. CDR3 nucleotide sequence: TGCGCCAGCAGCCAAGTCCCGTTCTCCATCGGGACAGGGAAAAACATTCAGTACTTC. As protein: CASSQVPFSIGTGKNIQYF. The chain employs TRBV4-1 and TRBJ2-4; TRBD1 matches 9 bases. The germline gives CDR1 MGHRA, CDR2 YSYEKL. V gave up 1 base and J gave up 4 bases; unmatched junction bases: 14. CDR3 length: 19 amino acids.

The gene calls are TRBV11-2 and TRBJ1-1; D is perhaps TRBD1 (5 bases). This CDR3 has 16 amino acids. Germline V gives CDR1 SGHAT, CDR2 FQNNGV. Trimming pared 1 base from V and 6 bases from J, leaving 18 bases between. In DNA, the CDR3 is TGTGCCAGCAGCTTAGGCATCGCGGGGGGGATAGCTGAAGCTTTCTTT. Residues: CASSLGIAGGIAEAFF. The variable domain in full, completed from reference TRBV11-2 and TRBJ1-1, reads EAGVAQSPRYKIIEKRQSVAFWCNPISGHATLYWYQQILGQGPKLLIQFQNNGVVDDSQLPKDRFSAERLKGVDSTLKIQPAKLEDSAVYLCASSLGIAGGIAEAFFGQGTRLTVV.

The J gene is TRBJ2-3, the V gene TRBV7-3, with 7 bases identical to TRBD2. The V and J ends lost 5 bases and 2 bases, in that order; junction bases with no gene match: 7. Per the germline V gene, CDR1 is SGHTA and CDR2 is FQGTGA. The CDR3 loop spans 15 amino acids. The CDR3: CASSRQAGITDTQYF. As DNA, the CDR3 is TGTGCCAGCAGCCGCCAAGCGGGGATCACAGATACGCAGTATTTT. Full variable domain (remainder filled in from reference TRBV7-3 and TRBJ2-3): GAGVSQTPSNKVTEKGKYVELRCDPISGHTALYWYRQSLGQGPEFLIYFQGTGAADDSGLPNDRFFAVRPEGSVSTLKIQRTERGDSAVYLCASSRQAGITDTQYFGPGTRLTVL.

V and J are TRBV7-2 and TRBJ2-5; TRBD2 matches 7 bases. The germline CDR1 and CDR2 sequences are SGHTA and FQGNSA. J gave up 2 bases and V 3 bases, and 6 bases lay outside the gene matches. The CDR3 extends over 15 amino acids. The CDR3 loop is CASSFGLGSQETQYF. The CDR3 nucleotides read TGTGCCAGCAGCTTCGGACTAGGTTCGCAAGAGACCCAGTACTTC.

This clone was observed once. This chain uses TRBV6-6 with TRBJ1-2, with 8 bases aligning to TRBD1. This CDR3 has 13 amino acids. The V gene's germline CDR1 is MNHNY and CDR2 SVGAGI (reference sequence). Trimming cost V 5 bases and J 6 bases; bases outside gene matches: 5. CDR3 protein: CASSPGQGHGYTF. CDR3 bases: TGTGCCAGCAGTCCCGGACAGGGCCATGGCTACACCTTC.

This clone was counted a single time. V usage is TRBV5-5 and J usage is TRBJ2-7, with 7 positions matching TRBD2. The CDR3 totals 13 residues. V shed 5 bases and J 3 bases; nucleotides not matched to a gene: 5. CDR1 and CDR2 from the germline V gene are SGHKS and YYEKEE (reference sequence). The CDR3 nucleotides are TGTGCCAGCAGATGGGGAGGGGTCTACGAGCAGTACTTC. Residues: CASRWGGVYEQYF.

V usage is TRBV5-4 and J usage is TRBJ2-5; possibly TRBD1 for D (6 bases). Trimming removed 4 bases from V and 1 base from J, with 11 bases in between. Germline values: CDR1 SGHNT, CDR2 YYREEE (reference sequence). The CDR3 runs 14 residues. The CDR3 reads CASSGGQRQETQYF. Written as DNA, the CDR3 is TGTGCCAGCAGCGGAGGACAGCGCCAAGAGACCCAGTACTTC.

The chain joins TRBV11-2 to TRBJ1-4; D not resolved. The CDR3 sequence is 13 residues long. V was shortened by 4 bases and J by 5 bases, with 8 bases between the two germline ends. Germline V gene lookup returns CDR1 SGHAT and CDR2 FQNNGV. DNA for the CDR3: TGTGCCAGCAGCTGGGTGCAAAATGAAAAACTGTTTTTT. Translated: CASSWVQNEKLFF. Based on the CDR3 plus reference TRBV11-2 and TRBJ1-4, the full variable domain is EAGVAQSPRYKIIEKRQSVAFWCNPISGHATLYWYQQILGQGPKLLIQFQNNGVVDDSQLPKDRFSAERLKGVDSTLKIQPAKLEDSAVYLCASSWVQNEKLFFGSGTQLSVL.

The chain employs TRBV18 and TRBJ2-5, with D perhaps given as TRBD1 or TRBD2 (5 bases each). Per the germline V gene, CDR1 is KGHSH and CDR2 is LQKENI. The V and J ends lost 0 bases and 4 bases respectively, with 18 bases between them. This CDR3 region has 17 residues. The CDR3 nucleotides read TGTGCCAGCTCACCACCGAGCCTACAGGTTCGGGGAGAGACCCAGTACTTC. Translated: CASSPPSLQVRGETQYF.

This rearrangement joins TRBV15 to TRBJ2-7; TRBD2 agrees at 13 bases. Losses at the gene ends were 4 bases for V and 5 bases for J; bases not matched to a gene: 5. Germline V gives CDR1 LNHNV, CDR2 YYDKDF (reference sequence). This CDR3 is built from 15 residues. The CDR3 bases are TGTGCCACCAGCATCGGGACTAGCGGGGTTGACGAGCAGTACTTC. Protein: CATSIGTSGVDEQYF.